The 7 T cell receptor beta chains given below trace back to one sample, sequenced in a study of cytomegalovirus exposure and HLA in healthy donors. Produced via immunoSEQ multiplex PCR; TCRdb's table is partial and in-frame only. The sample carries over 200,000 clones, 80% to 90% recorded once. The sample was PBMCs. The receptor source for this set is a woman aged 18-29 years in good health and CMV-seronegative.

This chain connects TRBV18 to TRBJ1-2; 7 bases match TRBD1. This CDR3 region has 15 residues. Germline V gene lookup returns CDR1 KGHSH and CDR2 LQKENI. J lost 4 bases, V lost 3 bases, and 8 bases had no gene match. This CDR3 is CASSPGTAPSYGYTF. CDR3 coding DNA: TGTGCCAGCTCACCCGGGACAGCTCCTTCCTATGGCTACACCTTC. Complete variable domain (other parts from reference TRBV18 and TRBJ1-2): NAGVMQNPRHLVRRRGQEARLRCSPMKGHSHVYWYRQLPEEGLKFMVYLQKENIIDESGMPKERFSAEFPKEGPSILRIQQVVRGDSAAYFCASSPGTAPSYGYTFGSGTRLTVV.

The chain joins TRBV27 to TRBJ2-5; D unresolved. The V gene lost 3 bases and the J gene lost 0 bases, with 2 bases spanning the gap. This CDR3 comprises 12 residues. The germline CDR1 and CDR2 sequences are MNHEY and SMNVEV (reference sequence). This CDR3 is CASSFDQETQYF. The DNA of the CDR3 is TGTGCCAGCAGTTTCGACCAAGAGACCCAGTACTTC.

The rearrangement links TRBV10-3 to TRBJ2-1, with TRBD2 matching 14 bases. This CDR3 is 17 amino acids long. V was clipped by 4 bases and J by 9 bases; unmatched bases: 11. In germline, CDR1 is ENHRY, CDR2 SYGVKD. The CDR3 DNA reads TGTGCCATCAGTGGGACAGGGGGACTAGCGGGAGAATCTGAGCAGTTCTTC. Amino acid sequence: CAISGTGGLAGESEQFF.

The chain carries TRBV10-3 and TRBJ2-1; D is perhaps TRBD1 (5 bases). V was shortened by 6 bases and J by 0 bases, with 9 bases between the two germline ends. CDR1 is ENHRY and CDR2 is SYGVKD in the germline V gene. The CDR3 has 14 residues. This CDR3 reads CAISPGSSYNEQFF. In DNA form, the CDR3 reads TGTGCCATCAGCCCAGGGTCCTCCTACAATGAGCAGTTCTTC.

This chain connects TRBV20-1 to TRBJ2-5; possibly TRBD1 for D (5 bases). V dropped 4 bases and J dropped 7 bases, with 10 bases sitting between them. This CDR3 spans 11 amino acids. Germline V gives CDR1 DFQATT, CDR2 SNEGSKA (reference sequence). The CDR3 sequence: CSAIRVGTQYF. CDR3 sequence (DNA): TGCAGTGCTATCAGGGTGGGGACCCAGTACTTC.

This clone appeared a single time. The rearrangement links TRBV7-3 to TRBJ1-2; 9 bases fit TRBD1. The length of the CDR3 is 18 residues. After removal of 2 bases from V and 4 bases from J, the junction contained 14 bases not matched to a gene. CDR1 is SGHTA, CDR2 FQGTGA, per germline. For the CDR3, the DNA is TGTGCCAGCAGCTTACTCGAACAGGGGGCGTGGGCCGGCTATGGCTACACCTTC. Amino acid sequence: CASSLLEQGAWAGYGYTF.

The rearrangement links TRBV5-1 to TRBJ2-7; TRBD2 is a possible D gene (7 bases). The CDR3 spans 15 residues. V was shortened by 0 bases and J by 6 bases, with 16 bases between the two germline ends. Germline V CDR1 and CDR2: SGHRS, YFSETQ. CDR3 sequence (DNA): TGCGCCAGCAGCTTGGAACGCCCAGGGGAGGGCGAGCAGTACTTC. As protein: CASSLERPGEGEQYF.